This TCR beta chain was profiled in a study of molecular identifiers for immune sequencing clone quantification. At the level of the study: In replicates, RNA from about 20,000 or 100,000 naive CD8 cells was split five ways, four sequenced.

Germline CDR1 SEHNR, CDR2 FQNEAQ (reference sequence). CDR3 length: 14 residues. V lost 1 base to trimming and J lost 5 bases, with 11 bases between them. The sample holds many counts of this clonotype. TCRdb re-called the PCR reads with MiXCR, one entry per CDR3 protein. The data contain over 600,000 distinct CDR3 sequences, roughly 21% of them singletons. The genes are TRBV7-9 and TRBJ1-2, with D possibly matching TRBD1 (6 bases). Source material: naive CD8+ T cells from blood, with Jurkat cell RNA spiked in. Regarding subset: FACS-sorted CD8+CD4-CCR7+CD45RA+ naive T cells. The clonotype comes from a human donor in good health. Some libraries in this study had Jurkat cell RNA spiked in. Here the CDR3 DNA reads TGTGCCAGCAGCTTAGGGACAGCCGTGTATGGCTACACCTTC. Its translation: CASSLGTAVYGYTF. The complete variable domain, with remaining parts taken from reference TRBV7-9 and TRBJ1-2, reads DTGVSQNPRHKITKRGQNVTFRCDPISEHNRLYWYRQTLGQGPEFLTYFQNEAQLEKSRLLSDRFSAERPKGSFSTLEIQRTEQGDSAMYLCASSLGTAVYGYTFGSGTRLTVV.